Given below is one TCR beta chain in context. Its antigen is not identified. The record originates from a study of post-analysis software for immune sequencing data. Study background: Relapsing-remitting, secondary progressive and progressive-relapsing forms made up the multiple sclerosis disease courses. Study findings and constraints: Normalized Chao1 diversity was significantly reduced in patients versus controls. Patients used about five TRBV segments, including TRBV5-6, TRBV5-1 and TRBV20-1, more often than controls.

Carried by the TCR beta cDNA libraries were unique molecular identifiers. TCRdb itself ran the PCR reads through MiXCR, one entry per CDR3 protein. The top ten clones hold approximately 4.6% of a sample with about 260,000 distinct CDR3 sequences, 36% of them seen once. The V and J ends lost 4 bases and 0 bases, in that order; junction bases with no gene match: 3. CDR3 size: 17 residues. In germline, CDR1 is MDHEN, CDR2 SYDVKM. This rearrangement joins TRBV28 to TRBJ2-2; 12 positions match TRBD2. Source material: blood. This clonotype was sampled from a girl aged 5-17 years with multiple sclerosis. In DNA, the CDR3 is TGTGCCAGCAGTTGGACTAGCGGGGTTTCGAACACCGGGGAGCTGTTTTTT. Translated, it gives CASSWTSGVSNTGELFF.